The 7 T cell receptor beta chains below all came from one sample that was sequenced in a study of blood T cell repertoires in COVID-19. Sequenced by immunoSEQ multiplex PCR; TCRdb stores in-frame clones only, minus some. The data contain about 69,000 clones, about 90% of them seen just once; the ten biggest clones take up 5% to 6%. The sample taken for sequencing was peripheral blood. Every receptor here comes from a man aged 45 to 65 with acute or convalescent COVID-19.

This chain uses TRBV5-1 with TRBJ1-5; 8 positions agree with TRBD1. Per the germline V gene, CDR1 is SGHRS and CDR2 is YFSETQ. V gave up 3 bases and J gave up 2 bases; unmatched junction bases: 7. The CDR3 sequence is 16 residues long. For the CDR3, the DNA is TGCGCCAGCAGCTCCGGGACAGGTTCGGGCAATCAGCCCCAGCATTTT. Encoded protein: CASSSGTGSGNQPQHF.

This chain joins TRBV5-1 and TRBJ2-3; D uncertain. Trimming stripped 2 bases from V and 3 bases from J, with 19 bases between. This CDR3 has 17 amino acids. CDR1 and CDR2 (germline): SGHRS, YFSETQ. Written as DNA, the CDR3 is TGCGCCAGCAGCTTCTCGCCCCCGGTCCTCGGGACAGATACGCAGTATTTT. It encodes CASSFSPPVLGTDTQYF.

The chain combines TRBV6-5 with TRBJ1-1; the D gene is possibly TRBD1 (5 bases). The CDR3 runs 15 residues. Germline lookup yields CDR1 MNHEY and CDR2 SVGAGI. Trimming took 6 bases from V and 0 from J, leaving 14 bases between them. CDR3 in DNA: TGTGCCAGCAGCCCGGGGGTGGGGATGAACACTGAAGCTTTCTTT. Translation: CASSPGVGMNTEAFF.

V gene TRBV6-5 combines with J gene TRBJ2-4, with 8 bases lining up with TRBD2. V lost 4 bases, J lost 8 bases, and 7 bases stayed unmatched. The CDR3 spans 14 residues. The germline V gene has CDR1 MNHEY and CDR2 SVGAGI. CDR3 sequence: CASSSLAAFHIQYF. CDR3 nucleotide sequence: TGTGCCAGCAGTTCACTAGCGGCGTTTCACATTCAGTACTTC.

J is TRBJ2-3 and V is TRBV18; D possibly corresponds to TRBD2 (6 bases). Germline loops: CDR1 KGHSH, CDR2 LQKENI. V lost 5 bases and J 5 bases, leaving 14 bases between the germline ends. The CDR3 is made up of 14 amino acids. The CDR3 sequence: CASSETSAKDTQYF. The CDR3 region has the DNA TGTGCCAGCTCAGAGACTAGTGCAAAAGATACGCAGTATTTT.

The DNA of the CDR3 is TGCGCCAGCCATAGCGGGACCGGGGAGCTGTTTTTT. The encoded protein is CASHSGTGELFF. The V gene is TRBV10-2, the J gene TRBJ2-2; 7 bases map to TRBD2. Germline-derived CDR1 and CDR2 are WSHSY and SAAADI. V shed 8 bases and J 5 bases; nucleotides not matched to a gene: 2. This CDR3 contains 12 residues.

The CDR3 region has the DNA TGTGCCAGTAGTATAGCTTTTGCAGGGGACAGATATATTAATCAGCCCCAGCATTTT. Protein: CASSIAFAGDRYINQPQHF. V gene TRBV19 combines with J gene TRBJ1-5; TRBD1 aligns across 7 bases. Trimming at V came to 1 base and at J to 4 bases, leaving 16 bases not matched to a gene. The CDR3 has 19 residues. Germline V gene lookup returns CDR1 LNHDA and CDR2 SQIVND (reference sequence).